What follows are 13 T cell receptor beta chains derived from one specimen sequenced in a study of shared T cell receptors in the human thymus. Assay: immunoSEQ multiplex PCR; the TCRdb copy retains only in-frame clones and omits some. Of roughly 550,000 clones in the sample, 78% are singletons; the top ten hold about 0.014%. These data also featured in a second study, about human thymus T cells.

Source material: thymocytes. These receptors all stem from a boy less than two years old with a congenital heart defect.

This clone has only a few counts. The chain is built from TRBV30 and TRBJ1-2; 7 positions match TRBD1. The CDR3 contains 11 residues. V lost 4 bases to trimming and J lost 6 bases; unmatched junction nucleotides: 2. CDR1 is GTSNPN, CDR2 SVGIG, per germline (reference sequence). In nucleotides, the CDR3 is TGTGCCTGGATGACAGGGAATGGCTACACCTTC. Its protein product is CAWMTGNGYTF. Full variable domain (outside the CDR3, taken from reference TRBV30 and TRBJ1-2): SQTIHQWPATLVQPVGSPLSLECTVEGTSNPNLYWYRQAAGRGLQLLFYSVGIGQISSEVPQNLSASRPQDRQFILSSKKLLLSDSGFYLCAWMTGNGYTFGSGTRLTVV.

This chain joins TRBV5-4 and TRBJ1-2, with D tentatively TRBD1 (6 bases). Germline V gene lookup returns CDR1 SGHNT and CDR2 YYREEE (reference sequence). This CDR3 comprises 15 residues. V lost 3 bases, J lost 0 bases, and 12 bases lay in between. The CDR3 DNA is TGTGCCAGCAGCTCGATGACAGGAGCTAACTATGGCTACACCTTC. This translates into CASSSMTGANYGYTF.

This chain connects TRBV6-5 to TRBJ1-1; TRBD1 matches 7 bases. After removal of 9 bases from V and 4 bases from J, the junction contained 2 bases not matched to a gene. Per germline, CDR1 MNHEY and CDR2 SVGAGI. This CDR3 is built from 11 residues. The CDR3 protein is CASSGGTEAFF. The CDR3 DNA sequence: TGTGCCAGTTCAGGGGGCACTGAAGCTTTCTTT.

In DNA form, the CDR3 reads TGTGCCAGCAGTTTATGCATAAAGGGGGACAACTATGGCTACACCTTC. Residues: CASSLCIKGDNYGYTF. V gene TRBV28 combines with J gene TRBJ1-2, with a tentative D call TRBD1 (6 bases). Germline V gene lookup returns CDR1 MDHEN and CDR2 SYDVKM. The CDR3 consists of 16 residues. V lost 0 bases and J lost 2, with 13 bases in between.

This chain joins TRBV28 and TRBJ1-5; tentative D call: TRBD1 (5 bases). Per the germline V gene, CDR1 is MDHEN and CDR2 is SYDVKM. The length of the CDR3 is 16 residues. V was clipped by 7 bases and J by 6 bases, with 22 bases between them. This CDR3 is CASIQGGSPPSQPQHF. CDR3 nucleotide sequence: TGTGCCAGCATCCAGGGAGGTTCCCCCCCTAGTCAGCCCCAGCATTTT.

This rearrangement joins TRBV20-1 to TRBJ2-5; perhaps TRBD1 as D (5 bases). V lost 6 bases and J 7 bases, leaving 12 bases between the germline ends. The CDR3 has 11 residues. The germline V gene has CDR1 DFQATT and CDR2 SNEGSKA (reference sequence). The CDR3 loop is CSARGIGTQYF. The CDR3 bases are TGCAGTGCAAGGGGCATTGGGACCCAGTACTTC.

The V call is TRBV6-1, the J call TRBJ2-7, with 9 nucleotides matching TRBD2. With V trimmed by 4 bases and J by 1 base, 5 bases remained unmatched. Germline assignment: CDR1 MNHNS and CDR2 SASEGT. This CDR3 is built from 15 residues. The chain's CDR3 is CASSVVAGASYEQYF. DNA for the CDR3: TGTGCCAGCAGTGTAGTAGCGGGAGCGTCCTACGAGCAGTACTTC.

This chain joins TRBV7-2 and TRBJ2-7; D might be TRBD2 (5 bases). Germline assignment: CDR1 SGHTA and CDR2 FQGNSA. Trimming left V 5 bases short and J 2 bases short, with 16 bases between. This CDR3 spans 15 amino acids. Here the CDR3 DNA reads TGTGCCAGCAGCCAGCTGAGGGCCGGACCCTACGAGCAGTACTTC. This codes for CASSQLRAGPYEQYF. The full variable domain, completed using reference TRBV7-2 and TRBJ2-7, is GAGVSQSPSNKVTEKGKDVELRCDPISGHTALYWYRQSLGQGLEFLIYFQGNSAPDKSGLPSDRFSAERTGGSVSTLTIQRTQQEDSAVYLCASSQLRAGPYEQYFGPGTRLTVT.

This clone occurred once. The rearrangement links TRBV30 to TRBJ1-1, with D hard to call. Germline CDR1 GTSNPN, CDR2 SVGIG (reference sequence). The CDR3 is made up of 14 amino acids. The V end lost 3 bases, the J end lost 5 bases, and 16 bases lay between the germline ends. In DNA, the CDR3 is TGTGCCTGGAGCGGTGGGAGGGTCGGTACTGAAGCTTTCTTT. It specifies CAWSGGRVGTEAFF.

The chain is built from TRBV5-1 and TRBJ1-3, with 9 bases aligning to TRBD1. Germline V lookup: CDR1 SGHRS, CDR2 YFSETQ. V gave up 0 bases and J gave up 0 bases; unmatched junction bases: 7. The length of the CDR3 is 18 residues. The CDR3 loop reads CASSLEADRGPSGNTIYF. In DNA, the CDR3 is TGCGCCAGCAGCTTGGAAGCGGACAGGGGACCCTCTGGAAACACCATATATTTT.

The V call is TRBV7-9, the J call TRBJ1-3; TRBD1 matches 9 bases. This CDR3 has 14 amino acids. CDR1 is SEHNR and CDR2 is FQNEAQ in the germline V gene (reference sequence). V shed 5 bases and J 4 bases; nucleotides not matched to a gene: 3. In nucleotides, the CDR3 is TGTGCCAGCAGCAGGACAGGGGAAGGAAACACCATATATTTT. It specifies CASSRTGEGNTIYF.

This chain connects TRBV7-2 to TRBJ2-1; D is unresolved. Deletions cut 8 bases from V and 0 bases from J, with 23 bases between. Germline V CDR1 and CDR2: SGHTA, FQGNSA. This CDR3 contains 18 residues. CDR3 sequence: CASSASRRYCGSYNEQFF. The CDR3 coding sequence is TGTGCCAGCTCCGCGAGTCGTCGTTACTGCGGCTCCTACAATGAGCAGTTCTTC.

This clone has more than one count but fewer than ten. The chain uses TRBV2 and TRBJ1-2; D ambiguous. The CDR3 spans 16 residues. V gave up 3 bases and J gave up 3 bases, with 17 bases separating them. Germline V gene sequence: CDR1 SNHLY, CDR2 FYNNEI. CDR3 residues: CASSDPQAKRHYGYTF. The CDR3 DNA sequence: TGTGCCAGCAGTGACCCTCAGGCCAAACGGCACTATGGCTACACCTTC.